This T cell receptor (beta chain) is from a study of cytomegalovirus exposure and HLA in healthy donors. Across the study: HLA-typed donors were the source of some 80 million unique TCRs, which an early data release held.

13 Jbeta primers and 60 Vbeta primers were used for the PCR. TCRdb keeps only in-frame clones here, not all; method: immunoSEQ multiplex PCR. The sample carries 150,000 to 200,000 clones, 80% recorded once. Study observations and caveats: When analyzed later, a missense DCLRE1C variant was found to be linked to TCR beta V- and J-gene trimming. A later analysis associated roughly 15,000 TCR beta sequences with HLA alleles at a 0.05 false discovery rate.

CDR3 size: 15 residues. The V gene's germline CDR1 is SGHRS and CDR2 YFSETQ. Notes on this clone: No antigen is known for it. A read error may produce the germline difference seen at one junction end.

This receptor was taken from a man aged 30 to 39 in good health and CMV-seronegative. The sequenced sample consisted of PBMCs. This chain connects TRBV5-1 to TRBJ2-1, with 7 bases fitting TRBD2. The CDR3 loop is CASRLVAGEYNEQFF. CDR3 coding DNA: TGCGCCAGCAGGTTGGTTGCGGGGGAGTACAATGAGCAGTTCTTC.